The entry that follows covers one T cell receptor (beta chain) sequence. Per the original data handling: Nucleated cell number was recorded as an estimate derived from reference gene primer amplification. Data came from immunoSEQ multiplex PCR; TCRdb stores just in-frame clones and leaves some out. That table is the source of V, J and clone size, and D and trimming were worked out from the DNA. The sample has fewer than 450,000 clones, about 88% seen once. This sample was included in a study of blood T cell repertoires in COVID-19. Whole-study context: COVID-19 samples collected from the United States, Italy and Spain covered acute and convalescent phases. PBMCs, B-cell-depleted T cells, or T cells provided the cDNA or gDNA that made up the material.

The CDR3 totals 16 residues. CDR1 and CDR2 from the germline V gene are SEHNR and FQNEAQ (reference sequence). V lost 7 bases and J lost 1; bases outside the gene matches: 7. The sequenced sample consisted of PBMCs or T cells enriched from blood (not recorded which). This chain connects TRBV7-9 to TRBJ2-2; 9 bases are shared with TRBD2. This clonotype originated in a woman between 18 and 30 years old who had recovered from COVID-19. CDR3 loop: CASTQGAGGNTGELFF. CDR3 coding DNA: TGTGCCAGCACCCAGGGAGCGGGGGGGAACACCGGGGAGCTGTTTTTT.